Listed below are T cell receptor beta chains from one sample, sequenced in a study of OX40 agonist ivuxolimab in advanced cancers. The table came from immunoSEQ multiplex PCR; TCRdb's copy has only in-frame clones and leaves some out. The sample shows tens of thousands of clones, nearly 90% of them seen only once. Sequencing was performed on CD4+ or CD8+ T cells sorted from blood, taken in a trial of the OX40 agonist ivuxolimab. The receptors shown here come from an adult with an advanced solid tumor such as melanoma, head and neck, liver or kidney cancer. Both conserved end residues are part of each CDR3. A D gene is named only where the DNA matches it firmly. Clone size, where shown, is once, few, many, or a class for clones that have expanded.

v_call: TRBV10-1
j_call: TRBJ1-6
d_call: NA
clone_size: few
cdr3_aa: CASSDGPSTSVSNSPLHF
cdr3_nt: TGCGCCAGCAGTGACGGGCCCAGTACAAGCGTCTCCAATTCACCCCTCCACTTT

v_call: TRBV4-3
j_call: TRBJ2-1
d_call: TRBD2
clone_size: NA
cdr3_aa: CASSQSSGGIYNEQFF
cdr3_nt: TGCGCCAGCAGCCAATCTAGCGGGGGCATCTACAATGAGCAGTTCTTC

v_call: TRBV23-1
j_call: TRBJ2-4
d_call: NA
clone_size: NA
cdr3_aa: CASSRGLAKNIQYF
cdr3_nt: TGCGCCAGCAGCAGGGGATTAGCCAAAAACATTCAGTACTTC

v_call: TRBV27
j_call: TRBJ1-6
d_call: NA
clone_size: few
cdr3_aa: CASSYITGNNSPLHF
cdr3_nt: TGTGCCAGCAGCTATATTACAGGGAACAACTCACCCCTCCACTTT

v_call: TRBV6-1
j_call: TRBJ1-5
d_call: NA
clone_size: NA
cdr3_aa: CASSAYERPRGNQPQHF
cdr3_nt: TGTGCCAGCAGTGCCTACGAGAGGCCTCGGGGCAATCAGCCCCAGCATTTT

v_call: TRBV4-1
j_call: TRBJ2-4
d_call: NA
clone_size: NA
cdr3_aa: CASSQVAHLAKNIQYF
cdr3_nt: TGCGCCAGCAGCCAAGTGGCCCATCTAGCCAAAAACATTCAGTACTTC

v_call: TRBV5-4
j_call: TRBJ1-1
d_call: TRBD1
clone_size: NA
cdr3_aa: CASSPRTGMNTEAFF
cdr3_nt: TGTGCCAGCAGCCCCCGGACAGGGATGAACACTGAAGCTTTCTTT

v_call: TRBV6-5
j_call: TRBJ1-1
d_call: TRBD1
clone_size: NA
cdr3_aa: CASTSSGGSGTEAFF
cdr3_nt: TGTGCCAGCACCTCATCAGGGGGCTCCGGCACTGAAGCTTTCTTT

v_call: TRBV19
j_call: TRBJ1-4
d_call: NA
clone_size: medium-sized
cdr3_aa: CASSFQGLNEKLFF
cdr3_nt: TGTGCCAGTAGTTTCCAGGGACTTAATGAAAAACTGTTTTTT

v_call: TRBV11-2
j_call: TRBJ1-4
d_call: TRBD1
clone_size: NA
cdr3_aa: CASSPHPGQGNEKLFF
cdr3_nt: TGTGCCAGCAGCCCCCATCCGGGACAGGGCAATGAAAAACTGTTTTTT

v_call: TRBV14
j_call: TRBJ1-2
d_call: NA
clone_size: few
cdr3_aa: CASSQDERFAGYTF
cdr3_nt: TGTGCCAGCAGCCAAGACGAAAGGTTCGCTGGCTACACCTTC

v_call: TRBV5-1
j_call: TRBJ1-2
d_call: NA
clone_size: NA
cdr3_aa: CASSLGQSNYGYTF
cdr3_nt: TGCGCCAGCAGCTTGGGACAGAGTAACTATGGCTACACCTTC

v_call: TRBV27
j_call: TRBJ2-1
d_call: TRBD2
clone_size: NA
cdr3_aa: CASSLTLAGGPGEQFF
cdr3_nt: TGTGCCAGCAGTTTAACCCTAGCGGGGGGGCCCGGTGAGCAGTTCTTC

v_call: TRBV5-3
j_call: TRBJ1-1
d_call: NA
clone_size: NA
cdr3_aa: CARSPGPENTEAFF
cdr3_nt: TGTGCCAGAAGCCCCGGGCCAGAGAACACTGAAGCTTTCTTT

v_call: TRBV6-5
j_call: TRBJ1-4
d_call: NA
clone_size: once
cdr3_aa: CASSYGQTQLFF
cdr3_nt: TGTGCCAGCAGTTACGGCCAGACTCAACTGTTTTTT

v_call: TRBV7-6
j_call: TRBJ1-4
d_call: TRBD1
clone_size: NA
cdr3_aa: CASSQGVGGWGSEKLFF
cdr3_nt: TGTGCCAGCAGCCAGGGGGTAGGAGGATGGGGAAGCGAAAAACTGTTTTTT

v_call: TRBV4-3
j_call: TRBJ2-2
d_call: TRBD2
clone_size: NA
cdr3_aa: CASSQYGGNTGELFF
cdr3_nt: TGCGCCAGCAGCCAATACGGGGGGAATACCGGGGAGCTGTTTTTT

v_call: TRBV6-1
j_call: TRBJ2-1
d_call: NA
clone_size: NA
cdr3_aa: CASSEYVFAGREQFF
cdr3_nt: TGTGCCAGCAGTGAATACGTTTTCGCTGGACGGGAGCAGTTCTTC

v_call: TRBV5-1
j_call: TRBJ1-2
d_call: NA
clone_size: once
cdr3_aa: CASSLFAGLGLDYGYTF
cdr3_nt: TGCGCCAGCAGCTTGTTTGCCGGATTAGGGCTGGACTATGGCTACACCTTC

v_call: TRBV27
j_call: TRBJ1-6
d_call: NA
clone_size: NA
cdr3_aa: CASSIDGDYNSPLHF
cdr3_nt: TGTGCCAGCAGTATCGACGGGGACTATAATTCACCCCTCCACTTT

v_call: TRBV5-1
j_call: TRBJ1-1
d_call: NA
clone_size: NA
cdr3_aa: CASSLSDGGIMNTEAFF
cdr3_nt: TGCGCCAGCAGCTTGTCGGACGGAGGCATAATGAACACTGAAGCTTTCTTT